Listed below are T cell receptor beta chains from one sample, sequenced in a study of immune characterization of retroperitoneal liposarcoma. TCRdb re-derived calls from the PCR reads in MiXCR, one entry per CDR3 protein. This sample has about 18,000 distinct CDR3 sequences; under 45% occur once, and the top ten carry 7.4%. Sequenced material: blood. The receptor source for this set is a male donor with retroperitoneal liposarcoma. Each CDR3 is given with its conserved first and last residue. D genes are given only for firm matches. The size field is filled for only some rows; it gives once, few, many or a size class.

cdr3_length	clone_size	v_call	d_call	j_call	cdr3_nt	cdr3_aa
17	few	TRBV11-2	.	TRBJ2-4	TGTGCCAGCAGCTTAAAGGGCAGGATCCAGGCCAAAAACATTCAGTACTTC	CASSLKGRIQAKNIQYF
14	many	TRBV7-2	.	TRBJ1-6	TGTGCCACGACCGCCGGCCCTGTGAATTCACCCCTCCACTTT	CATTAGPVNSPLHF
13	.	TRBV7-2	.	TRBJ2-3	TGTGCCAGCAGCTCGAGGGACCCAGCTTACCCATATTTT	CASSSRDPAYPYF
11	many	TRBV6-1	.	TRBJ2-5	TGTGCCAGCAGTTGGGGGGAGACCCAGTACTTC	CASSWGETQYF
15	few	TRBV6-4	.	TRBJ2-1	TGTGCCAGCAGTGGGTCCGGGAGCTCCTACAATGAGCAGTTCTTC	CASSGSGSSYNEQFF
17	few	TRBV5-6	.	TRBJ2-7	TGTGCCAGCAGCCTGGACAGGAGGCTTGGGGGGACCTACGAGCAGTACTTC	CASSLDRRLGGTYEQYF
14	.	TRBV5-4	TRBD1	TRBJ2-4	TGTGCCAGCAGCTCCGGGACAGGCCTCGGGGAGCAGTACTTC	CASSSGTGLGEQYF
15	.	TRBV10-3	TRBD2	TRBJ2-5	TGTGCCATCAGTGAGAGAACGGGGGGGAGGGAGACCCAGTACTTC	CAISERTGGRETQYF
15	medium-sized	TRBV12-3/TRBV12-4	TRBD2	TRBJ2-3	TGTGCCAGCAGTTTTGGCGGGGGTAGCACAGATACGCAGTATTTT	CASSFGGGSTDTQYF
14	.	TRBV10-1	.	TRBJ1-4	TGCGCCAGCATAGTGAGTGAAACTAATGAAAAACTGTTTTTT	CASIVSETNEKLFF
13	.	TRBV27	.	TRBJ2-1	TGTGCCAGCAGTTTAGGACCCTCTTACGAGCAGTTCTTC	CASSLGPSYEQFF
15	.	TRBV6-1	.	TRBJ2-6	TGTGCCAGCAGTGAAACATTCTCTGGGGCCAACGTCCTGACTTTC	CASSETFSGANVLTF
17	medium-sized	TRBV7-2	.	TRBJ2-1	TGTGCCAGCAGCAAAAGGGGGCGGGAGGCCACTGGCAATGAGCAGTTCTTC	CASSKRGREATGNEQFF
16	.	TRBV6-2/TRBV6-3	TRBD1	TRBJ1-2	TGTGCCAGCAGTACCACCGGGACAGGGGACAACTATGGCTACACCTTC	CASSTTGTGDNYGYTF
17	medium-sized	TRBV12-3/TRBV12-4	.	TRBJ2-5	TGTGCCAGCAGTTTGGTTCAGGGGGGGACCTTAGGGGAGACCCAGTACTTC	CASSLVQGGTLGETQYF
13	.	TRBV20-1	.	TRBJ2-7	TGCAGTGCTAGGGGGCCCACCGGGGGCGAGCAGTACTTC	CSARGPTGGEQYF
13	many	TRBV6-1	.	TRBJ1-4	TGTGCCAGCAGTGACAGGGTACGGGAAAAACTGTTTTTT	CASSDRVREKLFF
15	.	TRBV6-1	TRBD1	TRBJ2-7	TGTGCCAGCCCCCCCTGGGACAGGGTGTCCTACGAGCAGGACTTC	CASPPWDRVSYEQDF
14	many	TRBV6-1	.	TRBJ2-7	TGTGCCAGCAGCCCTCGTGGAGGTTTCCACGAGCAGTACTTC	CASSPRGGFHEQYF
18	few	TRBV7-6	TRBD1	TRBJ1-2	TGTGCCAGCAGCTTAAATCAAGCAGGTCGGGCAGGGGGCGATGGCTACACCTTC	CASSLNQAGRAGGDGYTF
15	medium-sized	TRBV6-1	.	TRBJ2-1	TGTGCCAGCAGTGCCTTAGAAGGGGTCCCCTACGAGCAGTTCTTC	CASSALEGVPYEQFF
15	.	TRBV27	.	TRBJ1-1	TGTGCCAGCAGTTCCAATCCGGGAGGAAACACTGAAGCTTTCTTT	CASSSNPGGNTEAFF
15	many	TRBV6-1	TRBD2	TRBJ2-1	TGTGCCAGCAGTGGAATAGCGGGACAACTCTACGAGCAGTTCTTC	CASSGIAGQLYEQFF
14	many	TRBV6-1	.	TRBJ2-6	TGTGCCAGCACCCGATTCTCTGGGGCCAACGTCCTGACTTTC	CASTRFSGANVLTF
12	.	TRBV7-4	.	TRBJ2-5	TGTGCCAGCGTCCCGTACCAAGAGACCCAGTACTTC	CASVPYQETQYF
14	few	TRBV12-3/TRBV12-4	TRBD1	TRBJ2-5	TGTGCCAGCAGTCTCCCGGACAGGCTAGAGACCCAGTACTTC	CASSLPDRLETQYF
15	.	TRBV6-5	.	TRBJ2-7	TGTGCCAGCAGTTGGCAGGGCCAAGCGGACAATGAGCAGTACTTC	CASSWQGQADNEQYF
15	many	TRBV10-1	.	TRBJ2-7	TGCGCCAGCAGTGGACAGTCTTCGGGCTCCTACGAGCAGTACTTC	CASSGQSSGSYEQYF
17	many	TRBV12-3/TRBV12-4	TRBD1	TRBJ2-4	TGTGCCAGCAGTCCCCGGGGGACAGGGTTAGCCAAAAACATTCAGTACTTC	CASSPRGTGLAKNIQYF
17	medium-sized	TRBV6-1	TRBD2	TRBJ2-7	TGTGCCAGCACAAGTTTTTATAGCGGGAGTCCGAACAATGAGCAGTACTTC	CASTSFYSGSPNNEQYF
11	few	TRBV10-2	.	TRBJ2-7	TGCGCCAGCAGTACTCTAAGCGAGCAGTACTTC	CASSTLSEQYF
13	few	TRBV10-1	TRBD2	TRBJ2-7	TGCGCCAGCAGTCCGAGCGGGAGCGGCGAGCAGTACTTC	CASSPSGSGEQYF
15	.	TRBV10-1	.	TRBJ2-3	TGCGCCAGCAGTGAGCCGGACAGCGGCACAGATACGCAGTATTTT	CASSEPDSGTDTQYF
13	few	TRBV6-1	.	TRBJ2-5	TGTGCCAGCAGTGAAACCAGGGCGGAGACCCAGTACTTC	CASSETRAETQYF
16	.	TRBV6-4	TRBD1	TRBJ2-3	TGTGCCAGCAGTGACTCGCAGGGGGCAGGGACAGATACGCAGTATTTT	CASSDSQGAGTDTQYF
15	.	TRBV7-8	.	TRBJ1-4	TGTGCCAGCAGCCACAAGGGGTCGGCGGGTGAAAAACTGTTTTTT	CASSHKGSAGEKLFF
16	many	TRBV12-3/TRBV12-4	TRBD2	TRBJ2-2	TGTGCCAGCAGTCTAGCGGGTGGCGGTAACACCGGGGAGCTGTTTTTT	CASSLAGGGNTGELFF
16	.	TRBV27	TRBD1	TRBJ1-1	TGTGCCAGCAGTAGAAGGACAGGCAGCCTGAACACTGAAGCTTTCTTT	CASSRRTGSLNTEAFF
14	.	TRBV3-1	.	TRBJ2-2	TGTGCCAGCAGCCAAACCAGGGTTGGCGGGGAGCTGTTTTTT	CASSQTRVGGELFF
13	.	TRBV6-4	TRBD1	TRBJ2-1	TGTGCCAGCAGTGTCGAGACAGGGAATGAGCAGTTCTTC	CASSVETGNEQFF
14	many	TRBV7-2	.	TRBJ2-1	TGTGCCAGCAGCTTAGCTGCGGGGGCTAATGAGCAGTTCTTC	CASSLAAGANEQFF
15	.	TRBV27	.	TRBJ1-5	TGTGCCAGCAGTTTCTTAGGAACGAAGGATCAGCCCCAGCATTTT	CASSFLGTKDQPQHF
14	.	TRBV5-1	.	TRBJ2-5	TGCGCCAGCAGCCCCTGGGCAGGTCGAGAGACCCAGTACTTC	CASSPWAGRETQYF
15	many	TRBV11-3	TRBD1	TRBJ2-5	TGTGCCAGCAGCCGACGAGGACAGGGACAAGAGACCCAGTACTTC	CASSRRGQGQETQYF
13	once	TRBV6-1	.	TRBJ2-1	TGTGCCTATGGTCAGGACCCAACGTACGAGCAGTTCTTC	CAYGQDPTYEQFF
16	many	TRBV6-1	.	TRBJ1-6	TGTGCCAGCAGTGAAGAAGAGGGAGAGGGTAATTCACCCCTCCACTTT	CASSEEEGEGNSPLHF
12	.	TRBV7-4	.	TRBJ2-4	TGTGCCAGCAGCCAGGGGCGGGGGATCCGGTACTTC	CASSQGRGIRYF
17	.	TRBV7-2	TRBD2	TRBJ2-3	TGTGCCAGCAGCTTTGGGACTAGCGGGAGGCAGTTGGAAACGCAGTATTTT	CASSFGTSGRQLETQYF
14	many	TRBV11-2	TRBD2	TRBJ2-5	TGTGCCAGCAGCTTACTAGCGGGAGCAGAGACCCAGTACTTC	CASSLLAGAETQYF
15	many	TRBV6-1	.	TRBJ2-6	TGTGCCAGCAGTCCTCAGGGGCCCGGGGCCAACGTCCTGACTTTC	CASSPQGPGANVLTF
15	many	TRBV7-2	TRBD2	TRBJ2-7	TGTGCCAGCAGCTTAGCGGGGACTAGCTCCTACGAGCAGTACTTC	CASSLAGTSSYEQYF